This record concerns one T cell receptor (beta chain) sequence. The V gene end was trimmed by 5 bases and the J gene end by 5 bases; junction bases not matched to a gene: 10. The CDR3 sequence is 16 residues long. Germline V gene lookup returns CDR1 KGHSH and CDR2 LQKENI. This specimen belongs to a study of shared clonotypes between healthy human individuals. The study drew its donors from healthy HIV-negative adults without recent acute infections or vaccinations. Adults of Caucasian background living in Nashville, Tennessee made up all donors. For each subset, genomic DNA was distributed in equal portions over several immunoSEQ plates. In replicate PCRs of sorted subsets, about 200 ng DNA, approximately 30,000 T cell genomes, was used. Profiled with immunoSEQ multiplex PCR; TCRdb holds only in-frame clones, not every one. The table has approximately 500,000 clones, 90% to 97% seen once.

This clonotype originated in a woman aged 25 to 39 in good health. The specimen was naive CD4+ T cells sorted from blood. Specified subset: CD45RA+ positively selected. The V gene is TRBV18, the J gene TRBJ1-5, with 9 bases identical to TRBD1. The CDR3 nucleotides read TGTGCCAGCTCAACAGCCGGGACAGGGAGGCATCAGCCCCAGCATTTT. Its protein product is CASSTAGTGRHQPQHF.